This entry features one T cell receptor (beta chain) sequence. Its antigen is still unknown. Base qualities are not provided; no much larger clone lies one nucleotide away. The immunoSEQ Assay, a bias-controlled multiplex PCR, was used to amplify TCRbeta CDR3 regions from genomic DNA. Processing in the source paper ran as follows. The number of nucleated cells in each sample was estimated from the amplification of reference gene primers within the assay. To quantify the absolute abundance of each unique TCRbeta CDR3 rearrangement, sequence reads were collapsed and filtered. For each sample, productive Simpson clonality was calculated as the square root of Simpson's diversity index over productive rearrangements. The table comes from immuneACCESS by way of TCRdb, which keeps in-frame sequences with V and J called. Part of the clones is missing from these tables; in studies checked, under half for an unresolved V gene and the rest for unknown reasons. D and trimming come from the DNA, and the V and J calls and clone size come from that table. A total of approximately 260,000 clones appear in this sample, roughly 85% of them only once. The ten largest clones represent 3.5% to 5.5% of the sample.

At the junction V is shortened by 4 bases and J by 4 bases, with 13 bases in between. From the cysteine through the phenylalanine, the CDR3 covers 15 amino acids. Solely the CDR3 DNA is kept, with 45 bases framed from the first base. CDR1 and CDR2, per the germline V gene, are SGHTA and FQGNSA. These data come from a study of blood T cell repertoires in COVID-19 (dated by TCRdb to about 2020). Regarding the research as a whole: Collaborator samples came from the United States, Italy and Spain and covered acute and convalescent phases of COVID-19. Subjects who had been exposed to COVID-19, were actively infected with it, or had recovered from it provided the deeply sampled blood TCRbeta repertoires that made up the dataset. Samples were obtained from the ongoing ImmuneRACE study (first 160 participants) and from roughly 1,300 subjects provided by 6 global collaborators. A de-identified subject ID, COVID-19 status, age in years and sex were almost always included in the sample metadata. HLA class I and class II types, where available, came from metadata supplied by the sample provider rather than from assay-based typing. The material from the prospective study consisted of cDNA or gDNA derived from T cells, B-cell-depleted T cells, or PBMCs. The repertoires were released in a freely available public database intended as a resource for research on the immune response to SARS-CoV-2.

Study-wide findings and limitations: The quantity of clinical and demographic metadata differed by source and by participant and was supplied without curation.

A second Seattle source provided samples from volunteer blood donors who had recovered from COVID-19. Collaborating institutions collected whole blood in K2EDTA tubes following their own protocols. For TCRbeta analysis, collaborator samples were shipped as frozen whole blood, as isolated PBMCs, or as DNA extracted from either sample type. Sequencing input: peripheral blood. The chain is made from TRBV7-2 and TRBJ2-2; a weak D assignment points to TRBD2 (6 bases agree). The sequence derives from a man aged 55 to 69 who had recovered from COVID-19. The CDR3 sequence is CASSSEGLGTGELFF. The base sequence is TGTGCCAGCAGCTCAGAGGGACTCGGCACCGGGGAGCTGTTTTTT.